This T cell receptor beta chain stems from a study of technical replicates of blood from several donors. Clones were sequenced by immunoSEQ multiplex PCR, and TCRdb holds only the in-frame ones, with some missing. The sample consists of under 80,000 clones, around 97% of them appearing once. The table lists this clone with a count of one. Sample: T cells isolated from PBMCs. The clonotype was recovered from a human donor in good health.

The CDR3 region is CASSLAGRGDTQYF. CDR3 bases: TGTGCCAGCAGTTTAGCCGGTCGGGGGGATACGCAGTATTTT. J is TRBJ2-3 and V is TRBV28; the D gene is possibly TRBD2 (6 bases). Deletions cut 2 bases from V and 6 bases from J, with 12 bases between. The germline V gene has CDR1 MDHEN and CDR2 SYDVKM. The CDR3 spans 14 residues.